This entry is about one T cell receptor (beta chain). The target of this receptor is not known. No much larger clone is present one base from it, and per-base qualities are unavailable. Libraries were made using the immunoSEQ multiplex PCR assay. In TCRdb, the immuneACCESS table is reduced to in-frame sequences with V and J assigned. These tables do not hold every clone; where another copy was compared, an unresolved V gene accounts for under half, and the others remain unexplained. Across this sample there are tens of thousands of clones, with about 93% seen only once. The ten largest clonotypes hold less than 0.15% of the sample. Relative to germline, V is 0 bases shorter and J is 7 bases shorter, with 19 bases between their ends. The CDR3 covers 17 residues, taking in both the cysteine and the phenylalanine. Just the 51-base CDR3 DNA is kept, in frame starting at base 1. CDR1 and CDR2 are read off the germline V gene as KGHSH and LQKENI.

This sample was taken from a study of T cell changes during pregnancy in multiple sclerosis (dated by TCRdb to about 2019). Broadly, across the study: The study examined how the T cell repertoire changed over the course of pregnancy in women with multiple sclerosis.

The rearranged segments are TRBV18 and TRBJ2-1; a weak D assignment points to TRBD2 (7 bases agree). Here the sequenced sample was CD4+ T cells from peripheral blood mononuclear cells, taken after pregnancy. The sequence was obtained from a female donor with multiple sclerosis, enrolled in a pregnancy study. CDR3 reads: CASSPPGGATGKNEQFF. The nucleotide sequence reads as follows: TGTGCCAGCTCACCACCGGGGGGGGCGACTGGGAAGAATGAGCAGTTCTTC.